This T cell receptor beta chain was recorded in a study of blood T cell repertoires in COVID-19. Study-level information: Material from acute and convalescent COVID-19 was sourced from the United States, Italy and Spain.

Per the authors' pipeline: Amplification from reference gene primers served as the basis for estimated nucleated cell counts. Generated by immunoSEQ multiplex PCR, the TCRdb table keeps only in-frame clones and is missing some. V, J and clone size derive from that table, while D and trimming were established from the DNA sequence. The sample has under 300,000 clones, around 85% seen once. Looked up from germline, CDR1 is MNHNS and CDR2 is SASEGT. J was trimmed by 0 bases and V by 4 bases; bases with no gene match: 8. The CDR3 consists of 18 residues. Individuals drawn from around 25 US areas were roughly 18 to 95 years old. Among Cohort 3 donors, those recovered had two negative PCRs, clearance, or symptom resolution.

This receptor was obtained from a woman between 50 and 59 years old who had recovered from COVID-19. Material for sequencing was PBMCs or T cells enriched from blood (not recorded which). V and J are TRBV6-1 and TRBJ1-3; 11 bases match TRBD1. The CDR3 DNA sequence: TGTGCCAGCAGTGGGGCCGGGACAGGGGGTTTCTCTGGAAACACCATATATTTT. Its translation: CASSGAGTGGFSGNTIYF.